The rows below give T cell receptor beta chains drawn from one sample of a study of blood T cell repertoires in COVID-19. Produced via immunoSEQ multiplex PCR; TCRdb's table is partial and in-frame only. The sample comprises approximately 93,000 clones, around 87% of which are singletons, and about 1.2% rests with the top ten. The source material was peripheral blood. The receptors stem from a human donor in a cohort sampled during active COVID-19. The CDR3 runs from the conserved cysteine through the conserved F or W. Each record gives: J gene, D gene, clone size, V gene, CDR3 DNA, CDR3 protein. A D gene is named only where the DNA matches it firmly. Rows give clone size only sometimes, using once, few, many, or a class for an expanded clone.

j_gene: TRBJ1-6; d_gene: .; abundance: .; v_gene: TRBV27; CDR3nt: TGTGCCAGCAGTTTATCGGGGGCTCAGAATAATTCACCCCTCCACTTT; CDR3aa: CASSLSGAQNNSPLHF
j_gene: TRBJ2-7; d_gene: TRBD1; abundance: .; v_gene: TRBV11-2; CDR3nt: TGTGCCAGCAGTCTCCCAGGGAGGACAGGGCACTACGAGCAGTACTTC; CDR3aa: CASSLPGRTGHYEQYF
j_gene: TRBJ1-1; d_gene: .; abundance: .; v_gene: TRBV6-2/TRBV6-3; CDR3nt: TGTGCCAGCAGTTACCCCCGCAGCCGAGGACTCAACACTGAAGCTTTCTTT; CDR3aa: CASSYPRSRGLNTEAFF
j_gene: TRBJ1-1; d_gene: .; abundance: .; v_gene: TRBV13; CDR3nt: TGTGCCAGCAGCTTAAAACCCAGGGGTGACGCTGAAGCTTTCTTT; CDR3aa: CASSLKPRGDAEAFF
j_gene: TRBJ2-1; d_gene: TRBD1; abundance: .; v_gene: TRBV19; CDR3nt: TGTGCCAGTAGTCGACAGGGGGAGTTAAATGAGCAGTTCTTC; CDR3aa: CASSRQGELNEQFF
j_gene: TRBJ1-5; d_gene: .; abundance: .; v_gene: TRBV30; CDR3nt: TGTGCTTGCAAGGAGGTCGATAGCAATCAGCCCCAGCATTTT; CDR3aa: CACKEVDSNQPQHF
j_gene: TRBJ1-2; d_gene: TRBD1; abundance: .; v_gene: TRBV27; CDR3nt: TGTGCCAGCAGTTTCGGGACAGGGACCCCCTATGGCTACACCTTC; CDR3aa: CASSFGTGTPYGYTF
j_gene: TRBJ1-1; d_gene: .; abundance: once; v_gene: TRBV30; CDR3nt: TGTGCCTGGGGGTACGGGGTCGGGAACACTGAAGCTTTCTTT; CDR3aa: CAWGYGVGNTEAFF
j_gene: TRBJ2-7; d_gene: .; abundance: .; v_gene: TRBV28; CDR3nt: TGTGCCAGCAGTAAGAGATACGAGCAGTACTTC; CDR3aa: CASSKRYEQYF
j_gene: TRBJ2-5; d_gene: .; abundance: .; v_gene: TRBV7-2; CDR3nt: TGTGCCAGCAGCCGTAAGAGGGGGAGAGAGACCCAGTACTTC; CDR3aa: CASSRKRGRETQYF
j_gene: TRBJ1-1; d_gene: .; abundance: .; v_gene: TRBV27; CDR3nt: TGTGCCAGCAGTTTCGTGGGGCGGGGTGAAGCTTTCTTT; CDR3aa: CASSFVGRGEAFF
j_gene: TRBJ2-7; d_gene: .; abundance: .; v_gene: TRBV14; CDR3nt: TGTGCCAGCAGCCCCCGGGACAACTACGAGCAGTACTTC; CDR3aa: CASSPRDNYEQYF
j_gene: TRBJ1-5; d_gene: TRBD1; abundance: .; v_gene: TRBV27; CDR3nt: TGTGCCAGCAGTTTTACAGGGGTTGGGAATCAGCCCCAGCATTTT; CDR3aa: CASSFTGVGNQPQHF
j_gene: TRBJ2-3; d_gene: .; abundance: .; v_gene: TRBV28; CDR3nt: TGTGCCAGCAGTCGGACTTTACCTAGCACAGATACGCAGTATTTT; CDR3aa: CASSRTLPSTDTQYF
j_gene: TRBJ1-2; d_gene: .; abundance: .; v_gene: TRBV27; CDR3nt: TGTGCCAGCGGGGACATCATAAGCGATGGCTACACCTTC; CDR3aa: CASGDIISDGYTF
j_gene: TRBJ2-2; d_gene: .; abundance: once; v_gene: TRBV11-1; CDR3nt: TGTGCCAGCAGCTCACAGGTCACCGGGGAGCTGTTTTTT; CDR3aa: CASSSQVTGELFF
j_gene: TRBJ1-2; d_gene: .; abundance: .; v_gene: TRBV5-1; CDR3nt: TGCGCCAGCAGCTCTACAGTGGACTATGGCTACACCTTC; CDR3aa: CASSSTVDYGYTF
j_gene: TRBJ2-3; d_gene: TRBD2; abundance: .; v_gene: TRBV18; CDR3nt: TGTGCCAGCTCGCCAAGGACTAGCGGCAACACAGATACGCAGTATTTT; CDR3aa: CASSPRTSGNTDTQYF